The 29 T cell receptor beta chains below come from one sample, sequenced in a study of blood T cell repertoires in COVID-19. Only in-frame clones appear in the TCRdb table, and some are missing; sequencing was by immunoSEQ multiplex PCR. The sample yields approximately 470,000 clones, 87% seen once. Sequencing was performed on PBMCs or T cells enriched from blood (not recorded which). All receptors come from a woman aged 18 to 35 who had recovered from COVID-19.

This chain uses TRBV5-6 with TRBJ2-7, with D hard to call. The V end lost 2 bases, the J end lost 6 bases, and 6 bases lay between the germline ends. This CDR3 is built from 11 residues. Germline loops: CDR1 SGHDT, CDR2 YYEEEE. CDR3 in DNA: TGTGCCAGCAGCTTTTTCAGCGAGCAGTACTTC. It is translated as CASSFFSEQYF.

This clone was seen many times. The gene calls are TRBV14 and TRBJ2-7; the match to TRBD1 covers 8 bases. Germline V lookup: CDR1 SGHDN, CDR2 FVKESK. The CDR3 runs to 13 residues. Trimming at V came to 1 base and at J to 9 bases, leaving 5 bases not matched to a gene. In DNA, the CDR3 is TGTGCCAGCAGCCAAGCGGGACAGGAGTTGCAGTACTTC. It is translated as CASSQAGQELQYF.

The chain employs TRBV3-1 (or the pseudogene TRBV3-2) and TRBJ1-3; weak D call: TRBD1 (5 bases). Germline CDR1 is LGHDT and CDR2 is YNNKEL (reference sequence). The CDR3 totals 15 residues. Trimming cost V 0 bases and J 2 bases, with 8 bases left between them. CDR3 bases: TGTGCCAGCAGCCAAGACAGGGCGGCTGGAAACACCATATATTTT. Its translation is CASSQDRAAGNTIYF.

This clone was seen only a few times. J is TRBJ1-2 and V is TRBV5-5, with D unresolved. The CDR3 runs 12 residues. V was trimmed by 0 bases and J by 13 bases, leaving 13 bases between them. In germline, CDR1 is SGHKS, CDR2 YYEKEE (reference sequence). This CDR3 reads CASSLAGSLLTF. CDR3 in DNA: TGTGCCAGCAGCTTGGCGGGGAGTCTTCTCACCTTC. Complete variable domain (other parts from reference TRBV5-5 and TRBJ1-2): DAGVTQSPTHLIKTRGQQVTLRCSPISGHKSVSWYQQVLGQGPQFIFQYYEKEERGRGNFPDRFSARQFPNYSSELNVNALLLGDSALYLCASSLAGSLLTFGSGTRLTVV.

The chain combines TRBV24-1 with TRBJ1-1, with D perhaps matching TRBD1 (5 bases). V dropped 2 bases and J dropped 0 bases, with 9 bases sitting between them. Germline V gives CDR1 KGHDR, CDR2 SFDVKD. This CDR3 is 15 amino acids long. The CDR3 region has the DNA TGTGCCACCAGTGATTCCGGACACCTGAACACTGAAGCTTTCTTT. Translating it yields CATSDSGHLNTEAFF.

The V and J genes are TRBV4-1 and TRBJ1-1; tentatively, D is TRBD1 (6 bases). Trimming took off 6 bases at V and 6 bases at J, with 14 bases between the two ends. Looked up from germline, CDR1 is MGHRA and CDR2 is YSYEKL. This CDR3 comprises 13 residues. The CDR3 here is CASSIKGVAEAFF. The CDR3 bases are TGCGCCAGCAGTATAAAGGGGGTGGCTGAAGCTTTCTTT.

The rearrangement uses TRBV19 and TRBJ1-4; 7 bases fit TRBD1. This CDR3 is built from 19 residues. J was trimmed by 7 bases and V by 3 bases; bases with no gene match: 20. CDR1 and CDR2 from the germline V gene are LNHDA and SQIVND (reference sequence). CDR3 coding DNA: TGTGCCAGTAGTATTCCCGTTGGTCGGACAGGTCGGTGGAGTGAAAAACTGTTTTTT. Translated, it gives CASSIPVGRTGRWSEKLFF.

The chain links TRBV28 to TRBJ1-4; 9 positions match TRBD1. V was pared by 6 bases and J by 7 bases, with 9 bases of the junction left unmatched. The CDR3 covers 15 residues. CDR1 and CDR2 from the germline V gene are MDHEN and SYDVKM. For the CDR3, the DNA is TGTGCCAGCAGGACCTTCCGGGACAGGGCTGAAAAACTGTTTTTT. It yields the protein CASRTFRDRAEKLFF.

V gene TRBV2 combines with J gene TRBJ1-2; the D gene is possibly TRBD1 (6 bases). The germline V and J ends were trimmed by 8 bases and 0 bases, with 13 bases remaining between them. Germline V lookup: CDR1 SNHLY, CDR2 FYNNEI. This CDR3 has 14 amino acids. CDR3 DNA: TGTGCCAGCTCGGGGACAATAACTAACTATGGCTACACCTTC. Translation: CASSGTITNYGYTF.

Points on this clone: This CDR3 is also generated by other DNA sequences in the sample. J is TRBJ1-1 and V is TRBV5-1; possible D gene TRBD1, 5 bases. Trimming removed 0 bases at V and 3 bases at J, with 9 bases between. Germline V gene data show CDR1 as SGHRS and CDR2 as YFSETQ. CDR3 length: 14 residues. CDR3 sequence (DNA): TGCGCCAGCAGCTTGGGGGGCGGGGACACTGAAGCTTTCTTT. Residues: CASSLGGGDTEAFF.

On this clone itself: The same CDR3 can be traced to other DNA sequences in this sample. This chain connects TRBV6-5 to TRBJ1-3; D call uncertain. V shed 0 bases and J shed 1 base, with 4 bases lying between them. The CDR3 runs 14 residues. Germline lookup yields CDR1 MNHEY and CDR2 SVGAGI. The CDR3 DNA follows: TGTGCCAGCAGTTACTCGGCATCTGGAAACACCATATATTTT. Its protein product is CASSYSASGNTIYF.

This clone showed up just a few times. The V and J genes are TRBV5-4 and TRBJ1-6; unclear D gene. This CDR3 comprises 15 residues. Trimming removed 0 bases from V and 0 bases from J, with 4 bases in between. Germline V gene lookup returns CDR1 SGHNT and CDR2 YYREEE (reference sequence). CDR3 sequence reads: CASSLESSYNSPLHF. CDR3 coding DNA: TGTGCCAGCAGCTTGGAGAGCTCCTATAATTCACCCCTCCACTTT.

The chain uses TRBV4-1 and TRBJ1-1; D call uncertain. CDR1 is MGHRA, CDR2 YSYEKL, per germline. The ends were cut back, 0 bases at V and 1 base at J, with 9 bases in the middle. The CDR3 loop spans 15 amino acids. The CDR3 bases are TGCGCCAGCAGCCAAGATTCATCGGGGAACACTGAAGCTTTCTTT. The encoded protein is CASSQDSSGNTEAFF.

The chain couples TRBV6-1 to TRBJ1-2, with 7 bases aligning to TRBD1. Per germline, CDR1 MNHNS and CDR2 SASEGT. Trimming removed 1 base from V and 4 bases from J; junction bases left unmatched: 6. The CDR3 totals 15 residues. Written as DNA, the CDR3 is TGTGCCAGCAGTGAAGTGCCAGGGGGGCCCTATGGCTACACCTTC. Its translation: CASSEVPGGPYGYTF.

The V and J genes are TRBV28 and TRBJ1-6; D perhaps matches TRBD1 (5 bases). The V end was cut by 4 bases, the J end by 13 bases, with 23 bases between. Germline CDR1 reads MDHEN; CDR2 reads SYDVKM. This CDR3 is built from 16 residues. The CDR3 spells CASSSGGEGFLLPLHF. The CDR3 DNA reads as TGTGCCAGCAGTTCCGGGGGGGAGGGCTTTTTACTCCCCCTCCACTTT.

The rearrangement joins TRBV2 to TRBJ2-7; 8 nucleotides match TRBD1. CDR3 length: 14 residues. With 4 bases clipped from V and 6 bases from J, the junction kept 8 bases outside the gene matches. Per the germline V gene, CDR1 is SNHLY and CDR2 is FYNNEI. The CDR3 loop reads CASSGGTGKGEQYF. For the CDR3, the DNA is TGTGCCAGCAGTGGGGGGACAGGAAAGGGCGAGCAGTACTTC.

This chain links TRBV19 with TRBJ2-1; D possibly corresponds to TRBD2 (6 bases). The germline V gene encodes CDR1 LNHDA and CDR2 SQIVND (reference sequence). V was cut by 4 bases and J by 9 bases, with 22 bases left in between. This CDR3 has 16 residues. The CDR3 nucleotides are TGTGCCAGTAGTACCTTGGGGGGTGGAGGGTACGGTGAGCAGTTCTTC. It yields the protein CASSTLGGGGYGEQFF. Based on the CDR3 plus reference TRBV19 and TRBJ2-1, the full variable domain is DGGITQSPKYLFRKEGQNVTLSCEQNLNHDAMYWYRQDPGQGLRLIYYSQIVNDFQKGDIAEGYSVSREKKESFPLTVTSAQKNPTAFYLCASSTLGGGGYGEQFFGPGTRLTVL.

The chain joins TRBV6-1 to TRBJ1-2, with a possible D match to TRBD1 (5 bases). CDR1 MNHNS and CDR2 SASEGT come from the germline V gene. The CDR3 runs to 13 residues. V was cut by 3 bases and J by 9 bases, with 14 bases left in between. Here the CDR3 DNA reads TGTGCCAGCAGTGACAGGGAAGATGGGAGCTACACCTTC. Its translation is CASSDREDGSYTF.

The J gene is TRBJ2-1, the V gene TRBV11-2; no firm D call. Trimming pared 3 bases from V and 1 base from J, leaving 7 bases between. The CDR3 spans 14 residues. Germline loops: CDR1 SGHAT, CDR2 FQNNGV. The CDR3 is CASSFSFSYNEQFF. The CDR3 region has the DNA TGTGCCAGCAGCTTTAGCTTTTCCTACAATGAGCAGTTCTTC.

The chain joins TRBV6-5 to TRBJ2-1; weak D call: TRBD2 (5 bases). Germline V gives CDR1 MNHEY, CDR2 SVGAGI. V lost 5 bases to trimming and J lost 5 bases, with 16 bases between them. The CDR3 is made up of 15 amino acids. The CDR3 is CASSPFGLSDNEQFF. In DNA, the CDR3 is TGTGCCAGCAGTCCCTTCGGACTGTCCGACAATGAGCAGTTCTTC.

J is TRBJ2-3 and V is TRBV10-1; 11 nucleotides agree with TRBD2. The CDR3 is made up of 15 amino acids. CDR1 is WNHNN and CDR2 is SYGVQD in the germline V gene (reference sequence). Unmatched junction bases numbered 2, after V lost 2 bases and J lost 4 bases. The CDR3, as DNA: TGCGCCAGCAGTGAGGGGACTAGCGGCCCAGATACGCAGTATTTT. As protein: CASSEGTSGPDTQYF.

The chain has TRBV27 and TRBJ1-2, with a possible D match to TRBD1 (5 bases). This CDR3 has 16 residues. V shed 2 bases and J shed 2 bases, with 15 bases lying between them. Germline V CDR1 and CDR2: MNHEY, SMNVEV (reference sequence). The CDR3 sequence is CASSLIGQGLNYGYTF. CDR3 in DNA: TGTGCCAGCAGTTTAATAGGTCAGGGACTAAACTATGGCTACACCTTC.

V usage is TRBV4-1 and J usage is TRBJ2-3; D is ambiguous. Between the trimmed V and J ends, which lost 4 bases and 0 bases, there was a span of 14 bases. Germline CDR1 MGHRA, CDR2 YSYEKL. CDR3 length equals 16 residues. The CDR3 nucleotides read TGCGCCAGCAGCCGCGAACGTTACTCTAGCACAGATACGCAGTATTTT. Amino acids: CASSRERYSSTDTQYF.

This chain connects TRBV12-5 to TRBJ1-1; 8 nucleotides line up with TRBD1. V shed 5 bases and J 0 bases; nucleotides not matched to a gene: 17. Germline-derived CDR1 and CDR2 are LGHNT and FRNRAP. The CDR3 spans 19 residues. DNA of the CDR3: TGTGCTAGTGGTCCCGGACAGGGATACGGTGAGGGGATGAACACTGAAGCTTTCTTT. Translating gives CASGPGQGYGEGMNTEAFF.

In this sample, this clone turned up once. V gene TRBV19 combines with J gene TRBJ2-6; 7 bases are a match to TRBD2. This CDR3 is built from 17 residues. Germline CDR1 and CDR2: LNHDA and SQIVND (reference sequence). J lost 0 bases, V lost 7 bases, and 9 bases had no gene match. Here the CDR3 DNA reads TGTGCCAGTACCCGGGAGGCCCTCCTCTCTGGGGCCAACGTCCTGACTTTC. Translated: CASTREALLSGANVLTF. The full variable domain, completed using reference TRBV19 and TRBJ2-6, is DGGITQSPKYLFRKEGQNVTLSCEQNLNHDAMYWYRQDPGQGLRLIYYSQIVNDFQKGDIAEGYSVSREKKESFPLTVTSAQKNPTAFYLCASTREALLSGANVLTFGAGSRLTVL.

The sample holds one count of this clone. The J gene is TRBJ1-1, the V gene TRBV29-1; D unresolved. Trimming left V 7 bases short and J 0 bases short, with 12 bases between. CDR1 is SQVTM and CDR2 is ANQGSEA in the germline V gene. The CDR3 contains 13 residues. In DNA, the CDR3 is TGCAGCGGAAGCGAAGCTATGAACACTGAAGCTTTCTTT. Its protein is CSGSEAMNTEAFF.

This clone appeared a few times. CDR3 nucleotide sequence: TGTGCCAGCAGCCAACTTGAGACAGGGGCCACTTTCTTT. Translated, it gives CASSQLETGATFF. The V and J genes are TRBV14 and TRBJ1-1, with 8 bases aligning to TRBD1. The germline gives CDR1 SGHDN, CDR2 FVKESK. This CDR3 is built from 13 residues. The junction had 8 bases not matched to a gene; V was cut back by 2 bases and J by 12 bases.

This chain connects TRBV10-1 to TRBJ2-3, with 9 bases aligning to TRBD2. Losses at the gene ends were 0 bases for V and 7 bases for J; bases not matched to a gene: 14. Germline V CDR1 and CDR2: WNHNN, SYGVQD (reference sequence). This CDR3 is 18 amino acids long. The CDR3 region is CASSESNSGGRLSNTQYF. The CDR3 DNA sequence: TGCGCCAGCAGTGAGTCGAATAGCGGGGGCCGATTATCCAATACGCAGTATTTT.

V is TRBV5-4 and J is TRBJ1-2, with D unresolved. The germline gives CDR1 SGHNT, CDR2 YYREEE (reference sequence). This CDR3 comprises 13 residues. V was cut by 6 bases and J by 5 bases, with 14 bases left in between. The CDR3 loop is CASTPRQDYGYTF. The CDR3 DNA reads as TGTGCCAGCACCCCCAGGCAGGATTATGGCTACACCTTC.